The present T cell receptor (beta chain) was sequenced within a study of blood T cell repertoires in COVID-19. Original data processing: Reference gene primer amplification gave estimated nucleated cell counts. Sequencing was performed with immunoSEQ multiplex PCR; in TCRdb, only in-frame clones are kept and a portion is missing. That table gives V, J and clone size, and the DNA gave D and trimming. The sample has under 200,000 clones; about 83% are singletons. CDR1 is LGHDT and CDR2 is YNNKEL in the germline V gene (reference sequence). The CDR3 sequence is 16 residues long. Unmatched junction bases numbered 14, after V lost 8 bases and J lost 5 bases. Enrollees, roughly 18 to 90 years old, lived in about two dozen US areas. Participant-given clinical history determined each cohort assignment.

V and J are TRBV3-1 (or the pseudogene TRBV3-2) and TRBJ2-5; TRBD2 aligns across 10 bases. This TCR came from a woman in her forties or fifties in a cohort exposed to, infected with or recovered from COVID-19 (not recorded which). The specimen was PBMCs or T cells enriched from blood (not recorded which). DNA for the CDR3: TGTGCCAGCTCTCCCACTATAGCGGGGGGTGGCGAGACCCAGTACTTC. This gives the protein CASSPTIAGGGETQYF.